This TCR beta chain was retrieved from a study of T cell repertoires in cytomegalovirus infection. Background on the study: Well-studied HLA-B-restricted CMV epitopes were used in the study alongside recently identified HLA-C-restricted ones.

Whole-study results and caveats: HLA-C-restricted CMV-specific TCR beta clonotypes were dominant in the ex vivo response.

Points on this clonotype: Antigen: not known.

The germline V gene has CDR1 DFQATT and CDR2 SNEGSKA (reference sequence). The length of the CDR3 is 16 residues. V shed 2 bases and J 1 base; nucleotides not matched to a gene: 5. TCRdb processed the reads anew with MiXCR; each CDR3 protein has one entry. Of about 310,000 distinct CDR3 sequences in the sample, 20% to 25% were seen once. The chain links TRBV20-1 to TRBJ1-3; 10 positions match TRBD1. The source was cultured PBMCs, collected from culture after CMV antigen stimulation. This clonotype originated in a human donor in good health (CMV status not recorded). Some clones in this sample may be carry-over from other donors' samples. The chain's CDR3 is CSARPPGQGSGNTIYF. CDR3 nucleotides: TGCAGTGCTAGACCCCCGGGACAGGGGTCTGGAAACACCATATATTTT.